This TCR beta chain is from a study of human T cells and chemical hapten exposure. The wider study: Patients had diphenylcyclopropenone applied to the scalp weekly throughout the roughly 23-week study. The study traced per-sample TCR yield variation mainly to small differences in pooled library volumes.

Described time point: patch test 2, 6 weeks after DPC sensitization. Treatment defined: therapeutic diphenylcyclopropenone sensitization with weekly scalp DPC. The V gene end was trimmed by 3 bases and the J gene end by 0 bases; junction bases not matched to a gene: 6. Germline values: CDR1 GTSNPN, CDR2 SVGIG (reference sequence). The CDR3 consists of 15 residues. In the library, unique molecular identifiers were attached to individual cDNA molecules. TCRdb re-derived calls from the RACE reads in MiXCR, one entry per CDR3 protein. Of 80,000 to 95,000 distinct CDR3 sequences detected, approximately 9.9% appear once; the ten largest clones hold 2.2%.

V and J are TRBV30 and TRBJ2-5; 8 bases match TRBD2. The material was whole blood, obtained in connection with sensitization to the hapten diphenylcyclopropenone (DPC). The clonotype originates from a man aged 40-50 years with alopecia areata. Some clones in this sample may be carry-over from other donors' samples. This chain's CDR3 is CAWSAGGANQETQYF. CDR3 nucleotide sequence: TGTGCCTGGAGCGCCGGGGGGGCCAACCAAGAGACCCAGTACTTC. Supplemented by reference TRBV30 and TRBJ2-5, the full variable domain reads SQTIHQWPATLVQPVGSPLSLECTVEGTSNPNLYWYRQAAGRGLQLLFYSVGIGQISSEVPQNLSASRPQDRQFILSSKKLLLSDSGFYLCAWSAGGANQETQYFGPGTRLLVL.